These 27 T cell receptor beta chains were sequenced from one sample in a study of T cells in Graves' hyperthyroidism and ophthalmopathy (dated by TCRdb to about 2019). The library was prepared using multiplex PCR. Sequencing relied on an Illumina HiSeq 2000. The TCR beta CDR3 regions were amplified from RNA transcripts. A first-round RT-PCR of the TCR CDR3 used the HTBI primer set with the Qiagen OneStep RT-PCR kit. TCRdb reanalyzed the raw reads on its own, using fastp at Q25 for trimming and MiXCR for clone calling, and kept in-frame beta chains. Rows are combined by CDR3 protein, so each entry shows the most common genes and DNA. This sample gives 500,000 to 550,000 distinct CDR3 sequences in total; just under 20% of them show up just once. The top ten hold roughly 44% of the sample. Sequencing was performed on blood. The receptors were sampled from a man aged 40-49 years with Graves' ophthalmopathy.

The chain links TRBV15 to TRBJ1-4; 9 bases fit TRBD1. The germline V gene has CDR1 LNHNV and CDR2 YYDKDF (reference sequence). Trimming removed 1 base from V and 7 bases from J; junction bases left unmatched: 7. The CDR3 is 16 amino acids. The DNA for the CDR3 is TGTGCCACCAGCAGAGTGGGACAGGGCCCTCCTGAAAAACTGTTTTTT. As protein: CATSRVGQGPPEKLFF.

This clonotype was picked up many times. J is TRBJ1-2 and V is TRBV3-1; D is ambiguous. V gave up 3 bases and J gave up 3 bases, with 5 bases separating them. The CDR3 sequence is 12 residues long. The germline CDR1 and CDR2 sequences are LGHDT and YNNKEL (reference sequence). The CDR3 sequence is CASSQSDYGYTF. CDR3 nucleotide sequence: TGTGCCAGCAGCCAGTCAGACTATGGCTACACCTTC.

This clonotype has a count of ten or more. V usage is TRBV11-2 and J usage is TRBJ2-5; 12 nucleotides align to TRBD2. The CDR3 spans 17 residues. The junction had 9 bases not matched to a gene; V was cut back by 2 bases and J by 5 bases. Germline CDR1 reads SGHAT; CDR2 reads FQNNGV. The CDR3: CASSLMSTSGGWETQYF. CDR3 sequence (DNA): TGTGCCAGCAGCTTAATGTCGACTAGCGGGGGATGGGAGACCCAGTACTTC.

The V call is TRBV9, the J call TRBJ2-7; 7 nucleotides agree with TRBD2. The CDR3 covers 15 residues. Looked up from germline, CDR1 is SGDLS and CDR2 is YYNGEE. V lost 0 bases to trimming and J lost 3 bases; unmatched junction nucleotides: 6. CDR3: CASSVVAGAIYEQYF. CDR3 sequence (DNA): TGTGCCAGCAGCGTAGTGGCGGGAGCTATCTACGAGCAGTACTTC. Filled out from reference TRBV9 and TRBJ2-7, the complete variable domain reads DSGVTQTPKHLITATGQRVTLRCSPRSGDLSVYWYQQSLDQGLQFLIQYYNGEERAKGNILERFSAQQFPDLHSELNLSSLELGDSALYFCASSVVAGAIYEQYFGPGTRLTVT.

This clonotype was observed many times. The rearrangement uses TRBV28 and TRBJ2-7; 7 bases align to TRBD1. The CDR3 runs 15 residues. Germline values: CDR1 MDHEN, CDR2 SYDVKM. V lost 6 bases and J lost 4; bases outside the gene matches: 12. The CDR3 reads CASSPSTGFGYEQYF. The CDR3 nucleotides are TGTGCCAGCAGCCCTTCGACAGGGTTCGGATACGAGCAGTACTTC.

This rearrangement joins TRBV15 to TRBJ2-2; D is perhaps TRBD2 (5 bases). CDR1 is LNHNV and CDR2 is YYDKDF in the germline V gene (reference sequence). The ends were cut back, 3 bases at V and 1 base at J, with 9 bases in the middle. This CDR3 has 15 residues. The CDR3 DNA reads as TGTGCCACCAGCAGGAGGGCAGGGAACACCGGGGAGCTGTTTTTT. Translating gives CATSRRAGNTGELFF.

This clonotype came up many times. The CDR3 reads CASSLGVGGDTDTQYF. The CDR3, as DNA: TGTGCCAGCAGCTTAGGGGTGGGAGGCGACACAGATACGCAGTATTTT. The rearrangement links TRBV7-6 to TRBJ2-3; tentative D call: TRBD2 (6 bases). Germline V CDR1 and CDR2: SGHVS, FNYEAQ. V was trimmed by 1 base and J by 2 bases, leaving 13 bases between them. The CDR3 covers 16 residues.

This clonotype was picked up many times. V gene TRBV9 combines with J gene TRBJ1-2, with TRBD1 matching 7 bases. CDR1 is SGDLS and CDR2 is YYNGEE in the germline V gene. The CDR3 runs 14 residues. Trimming cost V 3 bases and J 1 base; bases outside gene matches: 3. Here the CDR3 reads CASSEGDSNYGYTF. The CDR3 nucleotides read TGTGCCAGCAGCGAGGGGGACAGTAACTATGGCTACACCTTC.

CDR3 amino acids: CASSPRTGRQTQYF. The CDR3 DNA reads as TGTGCCAGCAGCCCGAGGACAGGGAGGCAGACCCAGTACTTC. The rearrangement uses TRBV11-2 and TRBJ2-5, with 8 bases lining up with TRBD1. The CDR3 contains 14 residues. Germline CDR1 and CDR2: SGHAT and FQNNGV. V was clipped by 5 bases and J by 6 bases; unmatched bases: 8. The full variable domain, its missing parts supplied by reference TRBV11-2 and TRBJ2-5, is EAGVAQSPRYKIIEKRQSVAFWCNPISGHATLYWYQQILGQGPKLLIQFQNNGVVDDSQLPKDRFSAERLKGVDSTLKIQPAKLEDSAVYLCASSPRTGRQTQYFGPGTRLLVL.

This clonotype was recorded a few times. V gene TRBV19 combines with J gene TRBJ2-3, with TRBD2 as a possible D gene (5 bases). Germline V gives CDR1 LNHDA, CDR2 SQIVND (reference sequence). V lost 7 bases and J lost 2, with 19 bases in between. This CDR3 comprises 16 residues. The CDR3: CASKDHGLLDTDTQYF. The CDR3 DNA follows: TGTGCCAGTAAAGACCATGGACTCCTAGACACAGATACGCAGTATTTT.

This clonotype came up a few times. The V and J genes are TRBV6-5 and TRBJ2-5; no reliable D call. Looked up from germline, CDR1 is MNHEY and CDR2 is SVGAGI. V gave up 0 bases and J gave up 5 bases, with 7 bases separating them. The CDR3 runs to 13 residues. The CDR3 DNA sequence: TGTGCCAGCAGTTACTCGACCGCTGAGACCCAGTACTTC. Protein product: CASSYSTAETQYF.

Many counts were recorded for this clonotype. V and J are TRBV20-1 and TRBJ1-4; D remains unclear. The CDR3 is made up of 14 amino acids. V shed 6 bases and J shed 9 bases, with 20 bases lying between them. The germline gives CDR1 DFQATT, CDR2 SNEGSKA (reference sequence). In DNA form, the CDR3 reads TGCAGTGCCCCCCGCGGGAGCAACGGGAAAAAACTGTTTTTT. It is translated as CSAPRGSNGKKLFF.

This clonotype was seen repeatedly, ten times or more. This chain connects TRBV6-1 to TRBJ2-5; D remains unclear. This CDR3 region has 14 residues. CDR1 is MNHNS and CDR2 is SASEGT in the germline V gene. Trimming shortened V by 4 bases and J by 2 bases, and 11 bases separated the two germline ends. This CDR3 reads CASSGTATQETQYF. The CDR3 nucleotides read TGTGCCAGCAGTGGGACGGCTACTCAAGAGACCCAGTACTTC.

This clonotype appeared a few times. The chain employs TRBV18 and TRBJ1-2; possibly TRBD1 for D (5 bases). Germline-derived CDR1 and CDR2 are KGHSH and LQKENI. Trimming pared 0 bases from V and 6 bases from J, leaving 8 bases between. The length of the CDR3 is 13 residues. The CDR3 loop is CASSPPRGNGYTF. CDR3 nucleotides: TGTGCCAGCTCACCACCCCGGGGGAATGGCTACACCTTC.

This clonotype was detected ten times or more. The CDR3 loop is CASAPLGGADTQYF. CDR3 nucleotide sequence: TGTGCCAGCGCTCCCCTGGGGGGGGCAGATACGCAGTATTTT. The V and J genes are TRBV27 and TRBJ2-3, with 7 bases identical to TRBD2. The ends lost 8 bases at V and 4 bases at J; junction bases unmatched: 9. CDR3 length: 14 residues. The germline CDR1 and CDR2 sequences are MNHEY and SMNVEV (reference sequence).

Concerning this clonotype itself: With a much larger clone just one base away, this may be a read error. V gene TRBV28 combines with J gene TRBJ2-5; D unclear. This CDR3 has 13 residues. Germline V gene sequence: CDR1 MDHEN, CDR2 SYDVKM. In DNA, the CDR3 is TGTGCCGGCAGCCCGCACCAACAAGAGACCCAGTACTTC. Translated: CAGSPHQQETQYF.

This clonotype was seen only a few times. The J gene is TRBJ1-1, the V gene TRBV6-1; TRBD1 might be the D (5 bases). Germline values: CDR1 MNHNS, CDR2 SASEGT. The CDR3 loop spans 13 amino acids. Deletions cut 3 bases from V and 4 bases from J, with 9 bases between. The CDR3 coding sequence is TGTGCCAGCAGTGAGGGGGGGGTCACTGAAGCTTTCTTT. It yields the protein CASSEGGVTEAFF.

The chain combines TRBV7-9 with TRBJ2-7; D is perhaps TRBD1 (6 bases). The germline gives CDR1 SEHNR, CDR2 FQNEAQ (reference sequence). The CDR3 is 12 amino acids. Trimming cost V 8 bases and J 5 bases, with 13 bases left between them. For the CDR3, the DNA is TGTGCCAGCTGCCAGGGGTTAAACGAGCAGTACTTC. It specifies CASCQGLNEQYF.

This clonotype was seen a few times. The chain joins TRBV12-3 or TRBV12-4 to TRBJ1-5; 10 bases agree with TRBD1. This CDR3 has 14 residues. The J segment lost 6 bases and the V segment lost 6 bases, leaving 5 bases of the junction unmatched. CDR3 in amino acids: CASRGTGAIQPQHF. The CDR3 DNA follows: TGTGCCAGCAGGGGGACAGGGGCCATTCAGCCCCAGCATTTT.

The gene calls are TRBV12-3 or TRBV12-4 and TRBJ2-1; TRBD2 is a possible D gene (7 bases). V dropped 5 bases and J dropped 9 bases, with 20 bases sitting between them. This CDR3 spans 15 amino acids. The CDR3 loop is CASSGGLGGRVEQFF. The CDR3 DNA reads TGTGCCAGCAGTGGGGGGTTGGGGGGGCGGGTTGAGCAGTTCTTC.

This chain connects TRBV7-2 to TRBJ2-1; 8 nucleotides match TRBD2. The J segment lost 3 bases and the V segment lost 8 bases, leaving 9 bases of the junction unmatched. Germline V gene lookup returns CDR1 SGHTA and CDR2 FQGNSA. The CDR3 sequence is 15 residues long. The CDR3 sequence: CASGKTSAVYNEQFF. The CDR3, as DNA: TGTGCCAGCGGGAAGACTAGCGCCGTCTACAATGAGCAGTTCTTC. The complete variable domain, with remaining parts taken from reference TRBV7-2 and TRBJ2-1, reads GAGVSQSPSNKVTEKGKDVELRCDPISGHTALYWYRQSLGQGLEFLIYFQGNSAPDKSGLPSDRFSAERTGGSVSTLTIQRTQQEDSAVYLCASGKTSAVYNEQFFGPGTRLTVL.

This clonotype was observed many times. The chain uses TRBV6-2 or TRBV6-3 and TRBJ2-1; no clear D. V gave up 6 bases and J gave up 0 bases, with 3 bases separating them. Per the germline V gene, CDR1 is MNHEY and CDR2 is SVGEGT. This CDR3 contains 12 residues. The CDR3 DNA reads as TGTGCCAGCAGCGACTCCTACAATGAGCAGTTCTTC. It specifies CASSDSYNEQFF.

This clonotype came up many times. The rearrangement uses TRBV20-1 and TRBJ2-7; TRBD2 matches at 11 bases. From germline, CDR1 is DFQATT and CDR2 SNEGSKA (reference sequence). CDR3 length: 15 amino acids. V shed 5 bases and J 0 bases; nucleotides not matched to a gene: 6. The CDR3, as DNA: TGCAGTGCTCAAACTAGCGGGAGCCCCTCCTACGAGCAGTACTTC. Its protein is CSAQTSGSPSYEQYF.

This clonotype came up many times. The V call is TRBV28, the J call TRBJ2-7, with D tentatively TRBD1 (6 bases). The V gene's germline CDR1 is MDHEN and CDR2 SYDVKM. This CDR3 region has 14 residues. Trimming removed 1 base at V and 2 bases at J, with 9 bases between. CDR3 amino acids: CASSLSGATYEQYF. The CDR3 DNA reads TGTGCCAGCAGTTTATCAGGGGCGACCTACGAGCAGTACTTC. The full variable domain, completed using reference TRBV28 and TRBJ2-7, is DVKVTQSSRYLVKRTGEKVFLECVQDMDHENMFWYRQDPGLGLRLIYFSYDVKMKEKGDIPEGYSVSREKKERFSLILESASTNQTSMYLCASSLSGATYEQYFGPGTRLTVT.

This clonotype was recorded at least ten times. CDR3 in amino acids: CASSTSGGNTDTQYF. CDR3 bases: TGCGCCAGCAGCACAAGCGGGGGGAACACAGATACGCAGTATTTT. The rearrangement uses TRBV5-1 and TRBJ2-3; TRBD2 agrees at 9 bases. This CDR3 is 15 amino acids long. Germline CDR1 is SGHRS and CDR2 is YFSETQ. The junction had 5 bases not matched to a gene; V was cut back by 4 bases and J by 2 bases.

This clonotype was seen repeatedly, ten times or more. The V call is TRBV28, the J call TRBJ2-1, with D maybe TRBD2 (6 bases). V dropped 2 bases and J dropped 7 bases, with 18 bases sitting between them. Germline lookup yields CDR1 MDHEN and CDR2 SYDVKM. The CDR3 loop spans 16 amino acids. CDR3 DNA sequence: TGTGCCAGCAGTTTAAGTGGCGGGAACCCGAGTAATGAGCAGTTCTTC. Protein product: CASSLSGGNPSNEQFF.

This clonotype was counted at least ten times. The chain carries TRBV28 and TRBJ2-7, with unresolved D. The germline V gene encodes CDR1 MDHEN and CDR2 SYDVKM. The CDR3 totals 15 residues. Trimming took 2 bases from V and 6 from J, leaving 17 bases between them. The chain's CDR3 is CASSLGDHWALEQYF. The DNA for the CDR3 is TGTGCCAGCAGTTTAGGTGACCACTGGGCCCTCGAGCAGTACTTC.